The sequence of this T cell receptor beta chain was determined in a study of blood T cell repertoires in COVID-19. Study-wide context: Samples of COVID-19 (acute and convalescent) were obtained from the United States, Italy and Spain. In each case, the material was cDNA or gDNA derived from T cells, B-cell-depleted T cells, or PBMCs.

V was clipped by 2 bases and J by 6 bases; unmatched bases: 6. In germline, CDR1 is LGHDT, CDR2 YNNKEL (reference sequence). The CDR3 contains 14 residues. Authors' data handling: Reference gene primer amplification gave nucleated cell count estimates. Sequencing used immunoSEQ multiplex PCR; TCRdb keeps in-frame clones, though not all of them. That table furnishes V, J and clone size, whereas the DNA furnished D and trimming. This table holds approximately 100,000 clones, around 92% found once. The source material was peripheral blood. The chain is built from TRBV3-1 (or the pseudogene TRBV3-2) and TRBJ1-1; 7 bases are shared with TRBD1. The sequence derives from a man aged 45-65 years with active COVID-19. DNA of the CDR3: TGTGCCAGCAGCCAATCAGACAGGGTACCTGAAGCTTTCTTT. Its protein product is CASSQSDRVPEAFF.